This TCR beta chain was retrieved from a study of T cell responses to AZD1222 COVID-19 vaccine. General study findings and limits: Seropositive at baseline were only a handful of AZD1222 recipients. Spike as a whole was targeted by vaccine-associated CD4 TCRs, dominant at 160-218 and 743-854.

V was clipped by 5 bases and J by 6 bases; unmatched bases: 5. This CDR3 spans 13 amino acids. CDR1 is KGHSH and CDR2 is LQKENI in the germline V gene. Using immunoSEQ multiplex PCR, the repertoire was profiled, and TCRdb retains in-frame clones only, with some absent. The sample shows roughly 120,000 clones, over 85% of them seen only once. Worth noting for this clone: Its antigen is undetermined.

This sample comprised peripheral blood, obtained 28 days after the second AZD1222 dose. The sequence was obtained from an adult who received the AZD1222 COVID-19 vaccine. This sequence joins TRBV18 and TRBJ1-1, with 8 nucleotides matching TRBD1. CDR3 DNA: TGTGCCAGCTCATCGGACAGGGTTGCTGAAGCTTTCTTT. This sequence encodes CASSSDRVAEAFF.